The 27 T cell receptor beta chains below all came from one sample that was sequenced in a study of T-cell reconstitution after alpha-beta-depleted transplantation in children. Unique molecular identifiers tagged the TCRbeta library. TCRdb redid the calling of the PCR reads with MiXCR, one entry per CDR3 protein. The sample carries 600,000 to 700,000 distinct CDR3 sequences, 16% recorded once. Sequences were derived from PBMCs from the stem cell graft donor, sampled from the stem cell graft. These receptors were taken from a human donor who donated a stem cell graft to a child with acute myeloid leukemia.

On this clonotype: A read error is possible here, since a much larger clone lies one base away. The rearrangement links TRBV12-3 or TRBV12-4 to TRBJ2-6, with TRBD2 as a possible D gene (5 bases). CDR3 length: 17 amino acids. The CDR3 coding sequence is TGTGTCAGCAGTTATCAGGCTGACTATTCTGGGGCCAACGTCCTGACTTTC. Translating it yields CVSSYQADYSGANVLTF.

As regards this clonotype: Germline and junction disagree at one end, which may indicate a read error. The chain combines TRBV20-1 with TRBJ1-1; D possibly corresponds to TRBD1 (6 bases). The CDR3 has 15 amino acids. The germline V gene encodes CDR1 DFQATT and CDR2 SNEGSKA (reference sequence). The CDR3 region is CCARGGGGMNTEAFF. The CDR3 DNA reads TGCTGTGCTAGGGGAGGGGGGGGCATGAACACTGAAGCTTTCTTT.

This clonotype was recorded many times. The V call is TRBV6-2 or TRBV6-3, the J call TRBJ2-2; possibly TRBD1 or TRBD2 for D (5 bases each). Per germline, CDR1 MNHEY and CDR2 SVGEGT. CDR3 length: 18 residues. Between the trimmed V and J ends, which lost 6 bases and 2 bases, there was a span of 22 bases. The CDR3 reads CASRLWSGLNRNTGELFF. The CDR3 DNA reads as TGTGCCAGCAGACTATGGTCGGGGCTCAATAGAAACACCGGGGAGCTGTTTTTT.

This clonotype appeared many times. The genes are TRBV20-1 and TRBJ2-5; 7 bases agree with TRBD1. The length of the CDR3 is 16 residues. The trim removed 8 bases at V and 2 bases at J, leaving 17 bases unmatched. Germline CDR1 DFQATT, CDR2 SNEGSKA (reference sequence). CDR3 residues: CSTSGTATPMQETQYF. CDR3 sequence (DNA): TGCAGTACGTCCGGGACAGCCACTCCTATGCAAGAGACCCAGTACTTC.

This clonotype was counted many times. The chain joins TRBV12-3 or TRBV12-4 to TRBJ2-1; perhaps TRBD1 as D (6 bases). The CDR3 extends over 13 amino acids. The V and J ends lost 5 bases and 7 bases respectively, with 12 bases between them. The CDR3 spells CASSGPTGNEQFF. CDR3 bases: TGTGCCAGCAGTGGCCCTACAGGGAATGAGCAGTTCTTC.

This clonotype appeared many times. The chain links TRBV20-1 to TRBJ1-2; unclear D gene. The germline V gene has CDR1 DFQATT and CDR2 SNEGSKA (reference sequence). The CDR3 has 11 residues. Trimming shortened V by 0 bases and J by 7 bases, and 6 bases separated the two germline ends. The CDR3 nucleotides are TGCAGTGCTAGAGAGACCCCTGGCTACACCTTC. It specifies CSARETPGYTF.

Many counts were recorded for this clonotype. The chain uses TRBV6-5 and TRBJ2-2; the D call may be TRBD1 or TRBD2 (5 bases each). Germline V gene sequence: CDR1 MNHEY, CDR2 SVGAGI. Between the trimmed V and J ends, which lost 2 bases and 5 bases, there was a span of 9 bases. This CDR3 has 14 residues. This chain's CDR3 is CASSYGGPTGELFF. The CDR3 DNA reads as TGTGCCAGCAGTTACGGGGGACCGACCGGGGAGCTGTTTTTT.

In its sample, this clonotype was seen many times. The chain uses TRBV12-3 or TRBV12-4 and TRBJ2-1; a possible D gene is TRBD2 (6 bases). Deletions cut 3 bases from V and 5 bases from J, with 14 bases between. This CDR3 spans 15 amino acids. CDR3 residues: CASSFTLANHNEQFF. CDR3 nucleotides: TGTGCCAGCAGTTTTACCCTAGCGAACCACAATGAGCAGTTCTTC.

This clonotype has at least ten counts. The chain combines TRBV10-3 with TRBJ2-2; weak D call: TRBD1 (6 bases). CDR1 and CDR2 from the germline V gene are ENHRY and SYGVKD. V lost 6 bases and J lost 1, with 9 bases in between. The CDR3 runs 14 residues. The CDR3 spells CAISRDKNTGELFF. The CDR3 DNA reads TGTGCCATCAGCCGGGACAAGAACACCGGGGAGCTGTTTTTT.

Concerning this clonotype itself: The junction and the germline gene differ at one end; a read error may be behind it. The chain joins TRBV20-1 to TRBJ1-6; D gene unclear. The CDR3 length is 17 residues. The germline gives CDR1 DFQATT, CDR2 SNEGSKA (reference sequence). CDR3 amino acids: CCARKVGSGSYNSPLHF. The CDR3 DNA sequence: TGCTGTGCTAGGAAGGTAGGGTCGGGCTCCTATAATTCACCCCTCCACTTT.

The chain has TRBV28 and TRBJ2-6; 7 nucleotides line up with TRBD2. This CDR3 has 17 amino acids. Germline CDR1 reads MDHEN; CDR2 reads SYDVKM. Trimming took 6 bases from V and 0 from J; bases not matched to a gene: 8. The CDR3 DNA is TGTGCCAGCAGCTCTCTAGCGGTCCCCTCTGGGGCCAACGTCCTGACTTTC. Protein: CASSSLAVPSGANVLTF. Complete variable domain (other parts from reference TRBV28 and TRBJ2-6): DVKVTQSSRYLVKRTGEKVFLECVQDMDHENMFWYRQDPGLGLRLIYFSYDVKMKEKGDIPEGYSVSREKKERFSLILESASTNQTSMYLCASSSLAVPSGANVLTFGAGSRLTVL.

This chain joins TRBV5-8 and TRBJ2-3, with D unclear. Germline values: CDR1 SGHTS, CDR2 YDEGEE. This CDR3 has 14 residues. Trimming took off 4 bases at V and 1 base at J, with 10 bases between the two ends. The CDR3 sequence: CASSLRMGTDTQYF. The CDR3 DNA reads TGTGCCAGCAGCCTAAGAATGGGCACAGATACGCAGTATTTT.

Many counts were recorded for this clonotype. The chain is built from TRBV24-1 and TRBJ2-1; weak D call: TRBD2 (5 bases). The CDR3 is 16 amino acids. The ends were cut back, 4 bases at V and 0 bases at J, with 12 bases in the middle. Germline CDR1 is KGHDR and CDR2 is SFDVKD. The CDR3 nucleotides read TGTGCCACCAGTGACCCTTTCGGGGACTCCTACAATGAGCAGTTCTTC. This encodes CATSDPFGDSYNEQFF.

The chain joins TRBV7-9 to TRBJ1-2, with D unclear. The CDR3 is made up of 13 amino acids. Germline V gene lookup returns CDR1 SEHNR and CDR2 FQNEAQ (reference sequence). Trimming cost V 4 bases and J 6 bases, with 12 bases left between them. The CDR3 reads CASSSGVRDGYTF. CDR3 DNA: TGTGCCAGCAGCTCCGGGGTACGGGATGGCTACACCTTC.

J is TRBJ2-2 and V is TRBV7-9; D gene uncertain. Germline V gene sequence: CDR1 SEHNR, CDR2 FQNEAQ (reference sequence). The CDR3 extends over 13 amino acids. With 6 bases removed from V and 5 bases from J, the gap between germline ends came to 10 bases. The CDR3 nucleotides are TGTGCCAGCAGGCCTCAACGGACCGGGGAGCTGTTTTTT. It specifies CASRPQRTGELFF.

This clonotype was counted ten times or more. The chain has TRBV12-3 or TRBV12-4 and TRBJ2-2, with D tentatively TRBD1 (5 bases). The CDR3 has 13 amino acids. The V gene lost 5 bases and the J gene lost 8 bases, with 12 bases spanning the gap. Here the CDR3 reads CASSLGAGGELFF. The CDR3 DNA sequence: TGTGCCAGCAGTCTAGGGGCAGGGGGGGAGCTGTTTTTT.

V and J are TRBV5-1 and TRBJ2-3; the D gene could be TRBD1 or TRBD2 (5 bases each). Trimming removed 2 bases at V and 1 base at J, with 11 bases between. The CDR3 runs to 15 residues. Germline V lookup: CDR1 SGHRS, CDR2 YFSETQ. CDR3 in DNA: TGCGCCAGCAGCTTTATGGGGGAAGGCACAGATACGCAGTATTTT. It specifies CASSFMGEGTDTQYF.

The chain links TRBV7-2 to TRBJ1-2, with 7 bases fitting TRBD1. V was pared by 3 bases and J by 3 bases, with 10 bases of the junction left unmatched. In germline, CDR1 is SGHTA, CDR2 FQGNSA. There are 16 residues in the CDR3. CDR3 amino acids: CASSFPRQGLDYGYTF. CDR3 nucleotides: TGTGCCAGCAGCTTCCCCCGACAGGGTCTCGACTATGGCTACACCTTC.

In this sample, this clonotype turned up many times. The CDR3 spells CSAKRGNNQPQHF. The CDR3 nucleotides are TGCAGTGCTAAGCGAGGAAACAATCAGCCCCAGCATTTT. The genes are TRBV20-1 and TRBJ1-5; no firm D call. Looked up from germline, CDR1 is DFQATT and CDR2 is SNEGSKA (reference sequence). With 4 bases removed from V and 3 bases from J, the gap between germline ends came to 10 bases. This CDR3 comprises 13 residues.

About this clonotype: One base away lies a much larger clone, so this may be a sequencing read error. J is TRBJ2-5 and V is TRBV7-2, with D unresolved. The CDR3 is 14 amino acids. Looked up from germline, CDR1 is SGHTA and CDR2 is FQGNSA. V was shortened by 5 bases and J by 1 base, with 11 bases between the two germline ends. The CDR3 region is CASSIWTAQETQYF. The CDR3, as DNA: TGTGCCAGCAGCATTTGGACGGCCCAAGAGACCCAGTACTTC.

At least ten counts were recorded for this clonotype. The chain employs TRBV20-1 and TRBJ1-2; TRBD1 is a possible D gene (6 bases). Germline V gene data show CDR1 as DFQATT and CDR2 as SNEGSKA (reference sequence). The CDR3 sequence is 14 residues long. Trimming removed 0 bases from V and 1 base from J, with 9 bases in between. CDR3 protein: CSARDSRGNYGYTF. The CDR3 DNA follows: TGCAGTGCTAGAGATTCCAGGGGTAACTATGGCTACACCTTC.

This clonotype was recorded many times. Mismatch with germline at one junction end may stem from a read error. The chain combines TRBV11-2 with TRBJ2-5; 10 bases match TRBD2. Germline V CDR1 and CDR2: SGHAT, FQNNGV. The CDR3 is 12 amino acids. In DNA, the CDR3 is TGTGCCAGCAGTTTAGCGGGAGGGACCCAGTACTTC. Amino acid sequence: CASSLAGGTQYF.

V usage is TRBV7-2 and J usage is TRBJ1-2, with 9 nucleotides matching TRBD1. CDR3 size: 14 residues. Germline V gives CDR1 SGHTA, CDR2 FQGNSA. After removal of 1 base from V and 5 bases from J, the junction contained 2 bases not matched to a gene. CDR3 loop: CASSLGTGVYGYTF. CDR3 bases: TGTGCCAGCAGCTTAGGGACAGGGGTTTATGGCTACACCTTC.

This clonotype was seen a handful of times. The chain is built from TRBV29-1 and TRBJ1-2; D is possibly TRBD1 (5 bases). The CDR3 loop spans 14 amino acids. Trimming removed 7 bases from V and 8 bases from J, with 23 bases in between. Germline CDR1 is SQVTM and CDR2 is ANQGSEA. Here the CDR3 DNA reads TGCAGCGCCGAAGGCCAGGGTGGAGTACGCGGCTACACCTTC. This encodes CSAEGQGGVRGYTF.

This clonotype was recorded many times. This rearrangement joins TRBV30 to TRBJ1-5, with TRBD1 matching 7 bases. The CDR3 loop spans 14 amino acids. V lost 1 base and J lost 3; bases outside the gene matches: 3. Germline CDR1 reads GTSNPN; CDR2 reads SVGIG (reference sequence). CDR3 residues: CAWSEGQDNQPQHF. In nucleotides, the CDR3 is TGTGCCTGGAGTGAAGGACAGGACAATCAGCCCCAGCATTTT.

This clonotype was observed at least ten times. V and J are TRBV7-6 and TRBJ2-5; 8 bases are a match to TRBD1. The CDR3 is 15 amino acids. V lost 3 bases, J lost 4 bases, and 7 bases stayed unmatched. Germline lookup yields CDR1 SGHVS and CDR2 FNYEAQ. The CDR3 spells CASSLIDRGRETQYF. The CDR3, as DNA: TGTGCCAGCAGCTTGATAGACAGGGGAAGAGAGACCCAGTACTTC.

This clonotype showed up many times. V gene TRBV29-1 combines with J gene TRBJ1-2, with D maybe TRBD1 (5 bases). The germline V and J ends were trimmed by 3 bases and 2 bases, with 10 bases remaining between them. Germline V gives CDR1 SQVTM, CDR2 ANQGSEA. The length of the CDR3 is 13 residues. DNA for the CDR3: TGCAGCGTTGAGGCAGGGCCCAACTATGGCTACACCTTC. It encodes CSVEAGPNYGYTF. Drawing the rest from reference TRBV29-1 and TRBJ1-2, the complete variable domain is SAVISQKPSRDICQRGTSLTIQCQVDSQVTMMFWYRQQPGQSLTLIATANQGSEATYESGFVIDKFPISRPNLTFSTLTVSNMSPEDSSIYLCSVEAGPNYGYTFGSGTRLTVV.